Below are 22 T cell receptor beta chains sequenced from a single sample in a study of shared clonotypes between healthy human individuals. Some clones are missing from TCRdb's copy, which holds only in-frame ones; the method was immunoSEQ multiplex PCR. The data show more than 550,000 clones, 90% to 95% seen once. Naive CD8 cells were CD45RO-negative, positively selected for CCR7, excluding terminally differentiated effector memory CD45RA+ cells. Sequenced input: naive CD8+ T cells sorted from blood. The origin of the receptors is a man aged 25 to 40 in good health.

The chain couples TRBV7-9 to TRBJ2-1; D gene unclear. Germline CDR1 SEHNR, CDR2 FQNEAQ (reference sequence). The CDR3 runs 15 residues. V lost 5 bases to trimming and J lost 3 bases, with 14 bases between them. The CDR3 reads CASSAADHYYNEQFF. The CDR3 region has the DNA TGTGCCAGCAGCGCCGCGGACCACTACTACAATGAGCAGTTCTTC. The full variable domain, completed using reference TRBV7-9 and TRBJ2-1, is DTGVSQNPRHKITKRGQNVTFRCDPISEHNRLYWYRQTLGQGPEFLTYFQNEAQLEKSRLLSDRFSAERPKGSFSTLEIQRTEQGDSAMYLCASSAADHYYNEQFFGPGTRLTVL.

The chain employs TRBV29-1 and TRBJ1-2; 7 nucleotides match TRBD1. The V gene end was trimmed by 3 bases and the J gene end by 4 bases; junction bases not matched to a gene: 2. CDR1 and CDR2 (germline): SQVTM, ANQGSEA. The CDR3 contains 12 residues. CDR3 DNA: TGCAGCGTTGATCAGGGGGGCTATGGCTACACCTTC. It is translated as CSVDQGGYGYTF. Complete variable domain (other parts from reference TRBV29-1 and TRBJ1-2): SAVISQKPSRDICQRGTSLTIQCQVDSQVTMMFWYRQQPGQSLTLIATANQGSEATYESGFVIDKFPISRPNLTFSTLTVSNMSPEDSSIYLCSVDQGGYGYTFGSGTRLTVV.

This clone was observed a handful of times. V is TRBV7-9 and J is TRBJ2-1; 10 bases fit TRBD2. The CDR3 covers 13 residues. J was trimmed by 3 bases and V by 8 bases; bases with no gene match: 1. Germline V CDR1 and CDR2: SEHNR, FQNEAQ (reference sequence). The CDR3 sequence: CASRTSGYNEQFF. In nucleotides, the CDR3 is TGTGCCAGCCGGACTAGCGGCTACAATGAGCAGTTCTTC.

The chain couples TRBV12-5 to TRBJ2-1; 8 nucleotides align to TRBD2. V gave up 0 bases and J gave up 4 bases; unmatched junction bases: 11. CDR1 is LGHNT, CDR2 FRNRAP, per germline. CDR3 size: 18 residues. The CDR3, as DNA: TGTGCTAGTGGTTTGGTGATAGCGGGAACCCTCCGGTACAATGAGCAGTTCTTC. Protein: CASGLVIAGTLRYNEQFF.

The table lists this clone with a count of one. The chain employs TRBV7-9 and TRBJ1-4, with a tentative D call TRBD1 (6 bases). The ends were cut back, 3 bases at V and 6 bases at J, with 8 bases in the middle. CDR1 SEHNR and CDR2 FQNEAQ come from the germline V gene (reference sequence). The CDR3 contains 13 residues. The CDR3 bases are TGTGCCAGCAGCTTTCCAGGGGATGAAAAACTGTTTTTT. It is translated as CASSFPGDEKLFF.

On this clone: In the same sample, other DNA sequences code for this CDR3. The chain links TRBV5-1 to TRBJ2-3; 8 bases align to TRBD1. Trimming removed 4 bases from V and 3 bases from J; junction bases left unmatched: 4. The CDR3 contains 14 residues. Germline V gives CDR1 SGHRS, CDR2 YFSETQ. CDR3 nucleotide sequence: TGCGCCAGCAGCGTAGGACAGGGAACAGATACGCAGTATTTT. This gives the protein CASSVGQGTDTQYF.

This sequence joins TRBV9 and TRBJ2-7; the match to TRBD1 covers 7 bases. CDR1 SGDLS and CDR2 YYNGEE come from the germline V gene. The CDR3 runs 15 residues. Trimming removed 3 bases from V and 2 bases from J; junction bases left unmatched: 8. The CDR3 DNA sequence: TGTGCCAGCAGCGCCAGCCCCGGGACAGCCTACGAGCAGTACTTC. This codes for CASSASPGTAYEQYF.

The chain uses TRBV27 and TRBJ2-1; perhaps TRBD1 as D (5 bases). The CDR3 has 15 residues. Germline CDR1 is MNHEY and CDR2 is SMNVEV (reference sequence). V was cut by 5 bases and J by 0 bases, with 11 bases left in between. The CDR3 spells CASSTTGHSYNEQFF. CDR3 DNA: TGTGCCAGCAGTACCACAGGCCACTCCTACAATGAGCAGTTCTTC.

This sequence joins TRBV7-2 and TRBJ2-2; 9 bases align to TRBD2. V was clipped by 2 bases and J by 0 bases; unmatched bases: 10. Germline CDR1 is SGHTA and CDR2 is FQGNSA. The CDR3 runs to 19 residues. In DNA form, the CDR3 reads TGTGCCAGCAGCTTATCACGGACTAGCGCAATCGCGAACACCGGGGAGCTGTTTTTT. It specifies CASSLSRTSAIANTGELFF.

The rearrangement links TRBV19 to TRBJ1-4; a possible D gene is TRBD1 (6 bases). The CDR3 extends over 14 amino acids. Germline-derived CDR1 and CDR2 are LNHDA and SQIVND (reference sequence). V was clipped by 1 base and J by 10 bases, with 13 bases between them. The CDR3, as DNA: TGTGCCAGTAGTATAGTGGGCAGGGGAGTAAAACTGTTTTTT. This gives the protein CASSIVGRGVKLFF. The entire variable domain, with the rest obtained from reference TRBV19 and TRBJ1-4, is as follows: DGGITQSPKYLFRKEGQNVTLSCEQNLNHDAMYWYRQDPGQGLRLIYYSQIVNDFQKGDIAEGYSVSREKKESFPLTVTSAQKNPTAFYLCASSIVGRGVKLFFGSGTQLSVL.

The V gene is TRBV28, the J gene TRBJ2-5, with unresolved D. Per germline, CDR1 MDHEN and CDR2 SYDVKM. V lost 2 bases, J lost 2 bases, and 12 bases lay in between. The CDR3 loop spans 15 amino acids. The CDR3 coding sequence is TGTGCCAGCAGTTTAACGGTAGAGTTGCAAGAGACCCAGTACTTC. The encoded protein is CASSLTVELQETQYF. Filled out from reference TRBV28 and TRBJ2-5, the complete variable domain reads DVKVTQSSRYLVKRTGEKVFLECVQDMDHENMFWYRQDPGLGLRLIYFSYDVKMKEKGDIPEGYSVSREKKERFSLILESASTNQTSMYLCASSLTVELQETQYFGPGTRLLVL.

The chain recombines TRBV27 with TRBJ2-6; no reliable D call. V was trimmed by 7 bases and J by 2 bases, leaving 9 bases between them. This CDR3 region has 14 residues. CDR1 MNHEY and CDR2 SMNVEV come from the germline V gene (reference sequence). The CDR3 here is CASTSRAGANVLTF. In DNA form, the CDR3 reads TGTGCCAGCACTTCTAGGGCTGGGGCCAACGTCCTGACTTTC.

About this clone: The identical CDR3 is also encoded by other nucleotide sequences in the sample. The rearrangement links TRBV11-2 to TRBJ2-3, with D uncertain. The CDR3 totals 12 residues. The germline gives CDR1 SGHAT, CDR2 FQNNGV. The V end lost 4 bases, the J end lost 2 bases, and 4 bases lay between the germline ends. CDR3 protein: CASSSYTDTQYF. The CDR3 DNA is TGTGCCAGCAGCTCTTACACAGATACGCAGTATTTT.

V gene TRBV11-2 combines with J gene TRBJ2-7; 7 bases are shared with TRBD2. Germline values: CDR1 SGHAT, CDR2 FQNNGV. V lost 5 bases and J lost 0; bases outside the gene matches: 7. The CDR3 is made up of 15 amino acids. The CDR3: CASSTRLADSYEQYF. The CDR3 DNA is TGTGCCAGCAGCACGAGACTAGCAGACTCCTACGAGCAGTACTTC.

V is TRBV27 and J is TRBJ1-5; possible D gene TRBD1, 5 bases. With 5 bases removed from V and 7 bases from J, the gap between germline ends came to 18 bases. From germline, CDR1 is MNHEY and CDR2 SMNVEV (reference sequence). The CDR3 spans 15 residues. CDR3 DNA sequence: TGTGCCAGCAGTGCCGCGTGGGGGGAGAACCAGCCCCAGCATTTT. It encodes CASSAAWGENQPQHF.

This clone was counted once. The chain has TRBV28 and TRBJ1-5, with 7 bases matching TRBD1. This CDR3 spans 16 amino acids. Losses at the gene ends were 6 bases for V and 2 bases for J; bases not matched to a gene: 10. Germline V gene lookup returns CDR1 MDHEN and CDR2 SYDVKM. In DNA, the CDR3 is TGTGCCAGCAGACAAACAGGGGCGACGGGCAATCAGCCCCAGCATTTT. This sequence encodes CASRQTGATGNQPQHF.

With respect to this clone: Additional DNA sequences in this sample encode the identical CDR3. The chain has TRBV7-9 and TRBJ1-5; D unresolved. This CDR3 is 12 amino acids long. Germline V gene data show CDR1 as SEHNR and CDR2 as FQNEAQ (reference sequence). Deletions cut 1 base from V and 6 bases from J, with 4 bases between. DNA of the CDR3: TGTGCCAGCAGCTTAGGCGGTCAGCCCCAGCATTTT. Its protein product is CASSLGGQPQHF.

This clone was picked up one time. The V gene is TRBV21-1, the J gene TRBJ2-1; the table's D gene call, TRBD2, was not cross checked with the DNA. TRBV21-1 is noted as a pseudogene. The CDR3 has 19 amino acids. The CDR3 here is CASSKGGAGGHFSYNEQFF. The CDR3 nucleotides read TGTGCCAGCAGCAAAGGGGGAGCGGGAGGCCACTTTTCCTACAATGAGCAGTTCTTC.

The chain combines TRBV7-2 with TRBJ2-1; 9 bases map to TRBD2. CDR3 length equals 17 residues. The V segment lost 4 bases and the J segment 9 bases; nucleotides outside the gene matches: 16. Germline CDR1 SGHTA, CDR2 FQGNSA. The CDR3 loop is CASSYLTRLAAVGEQFF. The CDR3, as DNA: TGTGCCAGCAGCTACCTTACGAGACTAGCGGCGGTTGGTGAGCAGTTCTTC.

As for this clone: This same CDR3 is encoded by further DNA sequences in the sample. The chain is built from TRBV7-9 and TRBJ2-7; D remains ambiguous. The CDR3 extends over 12 amino acids. V lost 5 bases, J lost 4 bases, and 9 bases lay in between. Per germline, CDR1 SEHNR and CDR2 FQNEAQ (reference sequence). CDR3 in amino acids: CASSLTDYEQYF. The DNA of the CDR3 is TGTGCCAGCAGCCTCACAGATTACGAGCAGTACTTC.

In regard to this clone: A read error may account for a junction end that differs from germline. The gene calls are TRBV5-4 and TRBJ2-2; D perhaps matches TRBD2 (5 bases). CDR1 and CDR2 from the germline V gene are SGHNT and YYREEE (reference sequence). This CDR3 comprises 15 residues. In DNA form, the CDR3 reads TGTGCCAGCAGCCTCGATTGGGAGAACGCCGGGGAGCTGTTTTTT. Protein: CASSLDWENAGELFF.

This clone occurred once. The chain carries TRBV9 and TRBJ2-2; D unresolved. Germline lookup yields CDR1 SGDLS and CDR2 YYNGEE. The CDR3 length is 14 residues. Trimming shortened V by 0 bases and J by 0 bases, and 3 bases separated the two germline ends. This CDR3 reads CASSVAANTGELFF. The CDR3 DNA follows: TGTGCCAGCAGCGTAGCAGCGAACACCGGGGAGCTGTTTTTT.